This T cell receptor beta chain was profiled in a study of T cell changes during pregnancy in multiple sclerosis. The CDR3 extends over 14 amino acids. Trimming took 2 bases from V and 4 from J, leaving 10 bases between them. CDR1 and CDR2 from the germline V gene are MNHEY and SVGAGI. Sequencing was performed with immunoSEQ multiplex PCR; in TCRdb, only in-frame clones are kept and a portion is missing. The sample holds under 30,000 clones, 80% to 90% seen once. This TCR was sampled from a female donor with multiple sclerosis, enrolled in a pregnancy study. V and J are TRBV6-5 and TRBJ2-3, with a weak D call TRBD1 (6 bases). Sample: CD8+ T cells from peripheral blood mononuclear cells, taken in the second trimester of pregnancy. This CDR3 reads CASSYGTRPDTQYF. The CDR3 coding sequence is TGTGCCAGCAGTTACGGGACAAGGCCAGATACGCAGTATTTT.